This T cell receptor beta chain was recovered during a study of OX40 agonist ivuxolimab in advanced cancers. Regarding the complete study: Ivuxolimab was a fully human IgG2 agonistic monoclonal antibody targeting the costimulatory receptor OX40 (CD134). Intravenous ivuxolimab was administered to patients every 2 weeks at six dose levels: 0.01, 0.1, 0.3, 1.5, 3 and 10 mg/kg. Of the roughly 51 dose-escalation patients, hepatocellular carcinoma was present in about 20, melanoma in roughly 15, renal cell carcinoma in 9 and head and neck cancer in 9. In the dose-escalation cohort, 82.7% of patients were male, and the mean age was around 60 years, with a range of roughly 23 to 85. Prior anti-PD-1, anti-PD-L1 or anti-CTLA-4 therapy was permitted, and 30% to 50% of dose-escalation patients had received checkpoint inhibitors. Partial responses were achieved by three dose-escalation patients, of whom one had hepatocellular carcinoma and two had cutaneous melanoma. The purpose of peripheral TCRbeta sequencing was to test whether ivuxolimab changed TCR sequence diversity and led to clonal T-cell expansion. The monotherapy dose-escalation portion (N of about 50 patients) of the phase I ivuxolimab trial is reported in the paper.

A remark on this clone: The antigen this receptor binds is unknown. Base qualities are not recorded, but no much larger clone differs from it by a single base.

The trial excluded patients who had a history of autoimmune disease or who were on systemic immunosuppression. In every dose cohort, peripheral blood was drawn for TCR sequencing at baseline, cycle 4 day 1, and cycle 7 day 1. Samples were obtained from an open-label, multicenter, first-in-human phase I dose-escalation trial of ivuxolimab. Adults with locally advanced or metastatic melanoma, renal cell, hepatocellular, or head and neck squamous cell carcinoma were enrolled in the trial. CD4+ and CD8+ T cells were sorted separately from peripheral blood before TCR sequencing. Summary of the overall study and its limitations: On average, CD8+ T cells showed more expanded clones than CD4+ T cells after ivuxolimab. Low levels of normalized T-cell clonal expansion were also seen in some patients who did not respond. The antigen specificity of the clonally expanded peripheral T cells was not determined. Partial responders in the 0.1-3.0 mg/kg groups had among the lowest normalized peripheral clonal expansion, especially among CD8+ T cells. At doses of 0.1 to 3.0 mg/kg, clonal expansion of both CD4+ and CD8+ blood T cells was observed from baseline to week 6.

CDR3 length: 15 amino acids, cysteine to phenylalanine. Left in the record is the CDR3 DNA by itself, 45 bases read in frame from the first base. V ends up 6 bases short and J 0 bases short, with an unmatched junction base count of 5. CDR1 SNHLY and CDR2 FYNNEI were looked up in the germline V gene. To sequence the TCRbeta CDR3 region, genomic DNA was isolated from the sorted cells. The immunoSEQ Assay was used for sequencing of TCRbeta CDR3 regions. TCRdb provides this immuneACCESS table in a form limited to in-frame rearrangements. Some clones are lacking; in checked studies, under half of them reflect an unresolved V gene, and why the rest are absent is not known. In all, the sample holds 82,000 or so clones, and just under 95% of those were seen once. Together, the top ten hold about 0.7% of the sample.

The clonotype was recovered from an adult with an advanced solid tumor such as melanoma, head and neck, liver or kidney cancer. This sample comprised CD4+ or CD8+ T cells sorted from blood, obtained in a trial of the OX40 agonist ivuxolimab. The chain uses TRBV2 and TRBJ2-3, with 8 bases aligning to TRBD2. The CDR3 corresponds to CASSPTSGSTDTQYF. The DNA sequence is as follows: TGTGCCAGCAGCCCCACTAGCGGTAGCACAGATACGCAGTATTTT.